A single sample gave rise to the 10 T cell receptor beta chains below, sequenced in a study of cytomegalovirus exposure and HLA in healthy donors. The primer mix had 60 Vbeta and 13 Jbeta primers. Clones were sequenced by immunoSEQ multiplex PCR, and TCRdb holds only the in-frame ones, with some missing. The sample consists of under 140,000 clones, approximately 86% of them appearing once. Material for sequencing was PBMCs. The receptor set was obtained from a man between 35 and 55 years old in good health and CMV-seronegative.

The chain employs TRBV6-1 and TRBJ2-7; D perhaps matches TRBD1 (5 bases). Germline CDR1 is MNHNS and CDR2 is SASEGT. The CDR3 is 13 amino acids. Trimming shortened V by 0 bases and J by 3 bases, and 6 bases separated the two germline ends. The CDR3 DNA follows: TGTGCCAGCAGTGAAGCCAGGGTCTACGAGCAGTACTTC. Protein sequence: CASSEARVYEQYF.

V gene TRBV10-3 combines with J gene TRBJ2-5; 7 bases fit TRBD2. This CDR3 has 14 residues. Per the germline V gene, CDR1 is ENHRY and CDR2 is SYGVKD. The ends lost 4 bases at V and 2 bases at J; junction bases unmatched: 4. For the CDR3, the DNA is TGTGCCATCAGTGGGGGGGGAGATCAAGAGACCCAGTACTTC. Translating it yields CAISGGGDQETQYF.

The V gene is TRBV4-3, the J gene TRBJ1-2; possible D gene TRBD1, 5 bases. Per germline, CDR1 LGHNA and CDR2 YSLEER. V lost 2 bases and J 3 bases, leaving 16 bases between the germline ends. CDR3 length: 16 amino acids. The CDR3 DNA follows: TGCGCCAGCAGCCAATCTTCCGGGGGAGAGGACTATGGCTACACCTTC. Its translation: CASSQSSGGEDYGYTF.

The chain links TRBV5-4 to TRBJ1-1; the D gene is possibly TRBD1 (6 bases). CDR3 length: 13 amino acids. Germline CDR1 reads SGHNT; CDR2 reads YYREEE (reference sequence). With 3 bases removed from V and 1 base from J, the gap between germline ends came to 7 bases. DNA of the CDR3: TGTGCCAGCAGCTCAGGGGCGAACACTGAAGCTTTCTTT. It is translated as CASSSGANTEAFF.

The chain combines TRBV7-9 with TRBJ2-3; the match to TRBD1 covers 10 bases. This CDR3 is built from 16 residues. Germline V CDR1 and CDR2: SEHNR, FQNEAQ (reference sequence). Losses at the gene ends were 1 base for V and 1 base for J; bases not matched to a gene: 2. CDR3 sequence: CASSLGGTGGTDTQYF. CDR3 bases: TGTGCCAGCAGCTTAGGTGGGACAGGGGGCACAGATACGCAGTATTTT.

CDR3 nucleotides: TGCGCCAGCAGCTTGTTCAGGGGCACTGAAGCTTTCTTT. It encodes CASSLFRGTEAFF. This chain joins TRBV5-1 and TRBJ1-1; D is perhaps TRBD1 (6 bases). V lost 1 base, J lost 4 bases, and 8 bases lay in between. The CDR3 sequence is 13 residues long. CDR1 and CDR2 from the germline V gene are SGHRS and YFSETQ.

In this sample, this clone turned up once. This chain links TRBV7-6 with TRBJ2-3; 10 nucleotides align to TRBD2. CDR3 length: 16 amino acids. V was clipped by 1 base and J by 7 bases; unmatched bases: 8. Germline V gives CDR1 SGHVS, CDR2 FNYEAQ. Here the CDR3 reads CASSLVPAGGQNTQYF. CDR3 DNA: TGTGCCAGCAGCTTAGTCCCAGCGGGGGGGCAGAATACGCAGTATTTT. Together with reference TRBV7-6 and TRBJ2-3, the CDR3 gives the full variable domain: GAGVSQSPRYKVTKRGQDVALRCDPISGHVSLYWYRQALGQGPEFLTYFNYEAQQDKSGLPNDRFSAERPEGSISTLTIQRTEQRDSAMYRCASSLVPAGGQNTQYFGPGTRLTVL.

This clone was counted a single time. The chain employs TRBV6-1 and TRBJ2-3, with a tentative D call TRBD2 (6 bases). The CDR3 loop spans 15 amino acids. The germline V gene encodes CDR1 MNHNS and CDR2 SASEGT. The V gene lost 3 bases and the J gene lost 5 bases, with 15 bases spanning the gap. In DNA, the CDR3 is TGTGCCAGCAGTGACTACCAGGGAGGCCGAGATACGCAGTATTTT. It yields the protein CASSDYQGGRDTQYF.

This chain joins TRBV30 and TRBJ1-2; tentatively, D is TRBD1 (6 bases). The CDR3 is made up of 13 amino acids. The V gene lost 3 bases and the J gene lost 0 bases, with 8 bases spanning the gap. Germline values: CDR1 GTSNPN, CDR2 SVGIG (reference sequence). CDR3 region: CAWRDSSNYGYTF. DNA for the CDR3: TGTGCCTGGAGGGACAGTTCTAACTATGGCTACACCTTC.

This chain uses TRBV7-8 with TRBJ2-2; 7 positions match TRBD2. Trimming at V came to 5 bases and at J to 4 bases, leaving 10 bases not matched to a gene. Germline lookup yields CDR1 SGHVS and CDR2 FQNEAQ. The CDR3 runs 16 residues. The CDR3 spells CASSLRDYRFTGELFF. The CDR3 DNA sequence: TGTGCCAGCAGCCTCCGGGACTATCGTTTCACCGGGGAGCTGTTTTTT.